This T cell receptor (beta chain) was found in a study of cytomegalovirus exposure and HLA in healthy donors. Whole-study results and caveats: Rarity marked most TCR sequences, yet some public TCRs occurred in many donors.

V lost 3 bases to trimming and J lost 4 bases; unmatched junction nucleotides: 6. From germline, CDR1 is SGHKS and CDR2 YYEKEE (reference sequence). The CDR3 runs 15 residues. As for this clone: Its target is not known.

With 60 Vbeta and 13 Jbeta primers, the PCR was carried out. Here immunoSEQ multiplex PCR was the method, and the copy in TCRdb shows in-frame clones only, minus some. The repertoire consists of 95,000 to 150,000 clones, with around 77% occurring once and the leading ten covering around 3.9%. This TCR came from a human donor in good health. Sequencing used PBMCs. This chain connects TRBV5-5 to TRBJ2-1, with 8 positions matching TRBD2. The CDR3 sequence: CASSSAASGYNEQFF. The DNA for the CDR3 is TGTGCCAGCAGCTCGGCGGCTAGCGGGTACAATGAGCAGTTCTTC.